What follows are 14 T cell receptor beta chains derived from one specimen sequenced in a study of blood T cell repertoires in COVID-19. Profiled with immunoSEQ multiplex PCR; TCRdb holds only in-frame clones, not every one. The profile covers 200,000 to 300,000 clones, with roughly 90% appearing a single time and over 0.55% taken by the ten largest. The material sequenced was peripheral blood. All receptors come from a human donor in a cohort sampled during active COVID-19.

This clone was observed a handful of times. CDR3 nucleotides: TGTGCCAGCAGTTACCTAAGTACGAGATCGGGTACTGAAGCTTTCTTT. It yields the protein CASSYLSTRSGTEAFF. This chain connects TRBV6-5 to TRBJ1-1; D is unresolved. The germline CDR1 and CDR2 sequences are MNHEY and SVGAGI. With 2 bases removed from V and 5 bases from J, the gap between germline ends came to 18 bases. CDR3 size: 16 residues.

For this clone: The same CDR3 is also encoded by other DNA sequences in this sample. The rearrangement uses TRBV28 and TRBJ1-2; maybe TRBD1 (6 bases). V shed 6 bases and J shed 2 bases, with 10 bases lying between them. The CDR3 contains 13 residues. Germline CDR1 and CDR2: MDHEN and SYDVKM. Written as DNA, the CDR3 is TGTGCCAGCAGCTTGGACAGAAACTATGGCTACACCTTC. Residues: CASSLDRNYGYTF.

This clone was picked up one time. The chain uses TRBV6-1 and TRBJ2-7; D might be TRBD2 (5 bases). This CDR3 region has 15 residues. Germline V lookup: CDR1 MNHNS, CDR2 SASEGT. The V gene lost 2 bases and the J gene lost 0 bases, with 11 bases spanning the gap. The CDR3 coding sequence is TGTGCCAGCAGTGAATTATGGGGAGACTCCTACGAGCAGTACTTC. This translates into CASSELWGDSYEQYF.

The chain links TRBV19 to TRBJ1-5; D is perhaps TRBD1 (5 bases). CDR1 is LNHDA, CDR2 SQIVND, per germline (reference sequence). This CDR3 has 14 residues. V lost 7 bases and J 2 bases, leaving 12 bases between the germline ends. Here the CDR3 DNA reads TGTGCCAGTACCGAGAGCAGGGGCAATCAGCCCCAGCATTTT. It is translated as CASTESRGNQPQHF.

This sequence joins TRBV6-2 or TRBV6-3 and TRBJ2-7, with 7 bases fitting TRBD2. Germline CDR1 MNHEY, CDR2 SVGEGT. Losses at the gene ends were 6 bases for V and 0 bases for J; bases not matched to a gene: 14. CDR3 length equals 17 residues. CDR3 bases: TGTGCCAGCAGCAACACCTGGGGGGGACGACCCTCCTACGAGCAGTACTTC. As protein: CASSNTWGGRPSYEQYF.

This chain uses TRBV19 with TRBJ2-7, with TRBD2 matching 8 bases. After removal of 3 bases from V and 0 bases from J, the junction contained 13 bases not matched to a gene. The V gene's germline CDR1 is LNHDA and CDR2 SQIVND (reference sequence). CDR3 size: 18 residues. CDR3 sequence (DNA): TGTGCCAGTAGTATGGGGATTTATAGCGGGGCAAGCTCCTACGAGCAGTACTTC. Amino acid sequence: CASSMGIYSGASSYEQYF.

The rearrangement links TRBV12-5 to TRBJ1-1; no clear D. Germline loops: CDR1 LGHNT, CDR2 FRNRAP. V dropped 5 bases and J dropped 3 bases, with 10 bases sitting between them. This CDR3 region has 13 residues. CDR3 sequence (DNA): TGTGCTAGTGGTCCCGGAGAATACACTGAAGCTTTCTTT. Translating gives CASGPGEYTEAFF. Filled out from reference TRBV12-5 and TRBJ1-1, the complete variable domain reads DARVTQTPRHKVTEMGQEVTMRCQPILGHNTVFWYRQTMMQGLELLAYFRNRAPLDDSGMPKDRFSAEMPDATLATLKIQPSEPRDSAVYFCASGPGEYTEAFFGQGTRLTVV.

The chain combines TRBV19 with TRBJ2-7; tentatively, D is TRBD1 (6 bases). Germline V gene sequence: CDR1 LNHDA, CDR2 SQIVND (reference sequence). The CDR3 contains 15 residues. Trimming left V 7 bases short and J 0 bases short, with 16 bases between. CDR3: CASKIQGSSSYEQYF. The CDR3 DNA reads TGTGCCAGTAAAATTCAGGGGAGCAGCTCCTACGAGCAGTACTTC.

This clone was detected only once. V and J are TRBV7-2 and TRBJ2-6; the D is unclear. V dropped 1 base and J dropped 3 bases, with 7 bases sitting between them. The germline CDR1 and CDR2 sequences are SGHTA and FQGNSA. The CDR3 contains 15 residues. CDR3 sequence (DNA): TGTGCCAGCAGCTTAGTAGTGTATGGGGCCAACGTCCTGACTTTC. Translating gives CASSLVVYGANVLTF.

This chain uses TRBV3-1 (or the pseudogene TRBV3-2) with TRBJ2-7, with 8 bases aligning to TRBD1. The CDR3 covers 13 residues. Trimming cost V 2 bases and J 6 bases; bases outside gene matches: 3. CDR1 and CDR2 from the germline V gene are LGHDT and YNNKEL (reference sequence). The CDR3 region is CASSQTTGAEQYF. Written as DNA, the CDR3 is TGTGCCAGCAGCCAAACGACAGGGGCCGAGCAGTACTTC.

The rearrangement uses TRBV6-1 and TRBJ1-3; a weak D match, TRBD1 (6 bases). Germline V lookup: CDR1 MNHNS, CDR2 SASEGT. Trimming stripped 2 bases from V and 10 bases from J, with 9 bases between. The CDR3 totals 12 residues. The CDR3 DNA reads as TGTGCCAGCAGTGAATACAGGGAAACCATATATTTT. Translation gives CASSEYRETIYF.

This chain uses TRBV4-2 with TRBJ2-5; TRBD2 might be the D (5 bases). CDR1 and CDR2 (germline): LGHNA, YNFKEQ. V was cut by 2 bases and J by 2 bases, with 9 bases left in between. This CDR3 has 14 residues. CDR3 nucleotide sequence: TGTGCCAGCAGCCAAAGCGGAAGTCAAGAGACCCAGTACTTC. It codes for CASSQSGSQETQYF.

V usage is TRBV5-4 and J usage is TRBJ2-7; TRBD1 agrees at 8 bases. The germline gives CDR1 SGHNT, CDR2 YYREEE (reference sequence). Germline trimming cut 2 bases from V and 1 base from J; bases unmatched to any gene: 5. This CDR3 has 15 residues. CDR3: CASSFVGQGSYEQYF. The CDR3, as DNA: TGTGCCAGCAGCTTCGTCGGACAGGGTTCCTACGAGCAGTACTTC.

The DNA for the CDR3 is TGTGCCAGCAGCGTCGACAGGGCCACTGAAGCTTTCTTT. Translation gives CASSVDRATEAFF. The chain links TRBV12-3 or TRBV12-4 to TRBJ1-1; 7 bases are a match to TRBD1. The CDR3 is made up of 13 amino acids. The V and J ends lost 6 bases and 4 bases, in that order; junction bases with no gene match: 5.